This entry lists 29 T cell receptor beta chains sequenced from one sample in a study of molecular identifiers for immune sequencing clone quantification. TCRdb analysed the PCR reads with MiXCR anew, one entry per CDR3 protein. The sample holds about 86,000 distinct CDR3 sequences, approximately 23% seen once. The sequenced sample was naive CD8+ T cells from blood, with Jurkat cell RNA spiked in. Subset meaning: FACS-sorted CD8+CD4-CCR7+CD45RA+ naive T cells. The source of these receptors is a human donor in good health. Some libraries in this study had Jurkat cell RNA spiked in.

In this sample, this clonotype turned up a few times. This sequence joins TRBV12-3 or TRBV12-4 and TRBJ2-7, with D tentatively TRBD1 or TRBD2 (5 bases each). The CDR3 spans 13 residues. V lost 2 bases to trimming and J lost 7 bases, with 12 bases between them. The CDR3 bases are TGTGCCAGCAGTTTACCGGGGCAGGAGGAGCAGTACTTC. Its protein is CASSLPGQEEQYF.

The V call is TRBV12-3 or TRBV12-4, the J call TRBJ1-1; D is unresolved. V lost 4 bases and J lost 0, with 21 bases in between. The CDR3 totals 18 residues. The CDR3 loop reads CASSSTYPFHLLNTEAFF. The CDR3 nucleotides read TGTGCCAGCAGTTCGACTTACCCTTTCCATTTACTGAACACTGAAGCTTTCTTT.

Turning to this clonotype: This clone may be a read error of a much larger clone one base away. The chain recombines TRBV4-1 with TRBJ2-7; D not resolved. V was clipped by 4 bases and J by 2 bases, with 15 bases between them. Germline CDR1 is MGHRA and CDR2 is YSYEKL. The CDR3 covers 15 residues. CDR3 coding DNA: TGCGCCAGCAGCCCCCTAACCGGGCACCCCTACGAGCAGTACTTC. It specifies CASSPLTGHPYEQYF.

At least ten counts were recorded for this clonotype. V and J are TRBV6-5 and TRBJ2-1, with D hard to call. CDR1 MNHEY and CDR2 SVGAGI come from the germline V gene. The CDR3 totals 17 residues. V lost 2 bases, J lost 8 bases, and 22 bases lay in between. CDR3 loop: CASSYHTSPVTHDEQFF. DNA for the CDR3: TGTGCCAGCAGTTACCACACAAGTCCCGTCACACACGATGAGCAGTTCTTC.

This clonotype was seen ten or more times. The chain combines TRBV20-1 with TRBJ2-7; 10 bases fit TRBD2. CDR1 and CDR2 from the germline V gene are DFQATT and SNEGSKA (reference sequence). The CDR3 sequence is 17 residues long. V trimming: 3 bases; J trimming: 4 bases; junction bases outside the gene matches: 15. The CDR3 sequence is CSASLVALAGVGYEQYF. The CDR3 DNA reads TGCAGTGCTAGTCTGGTTGCCCTAGCGGGAGTGGGGTACGAGCAGTACTTC.

On this clonotype: A read error may produce the germline difference seen at one junction end. This sequence joins TRBV6-5 and TRBJ2-3, with D hard to call. CDR1 is MNHEY, CDR2 SVGAGI, per germline. The CDR3 runs to 12 residues. The CDR3 coding sequence is TGTGCCAGCAGCCCCGGACCGTATCCGCCGTCTTTT. Protein: CASSPGPYPPSF.

A note on this clonotype: One base away lies a much larger clone, so this may be a sequencing read error. The chain uses TRBV10-3 and TRBJ1-5; D is possibly TRBD1 (6 bases). The CDR3 extends over 14 amino acids. Germline V gene lookup returns CDR1 ENHRY and CDR2 SYGVKD. In DNA, the CDR3 is TGTGCCACCAGTGAAGGGGGGCACAATCAGCCCCAGCATTTT. This encodes CATSEGGHNQPQHF.

In this sample, this clonotype turned up many times. A junction boundary mismatches the germline segment, possibly from a read error. The rearrangement links TRBV3-1 to TRBJ2-3, with TRBD1 identical over 8 bases. CDR3 length equals 15 residues. Germline V gene lookup returns CDR1 LGHDT and CDR2 YNNKEL (reference sequence). The CDR3 sequence is CASSLGQGNTDTQYF. CDR3 coding DNA: TGCGCCAGCAGTCTCGGACAGGGCAACACAGATACGCAGTATTTT.

This clonotype has a count of ten or more. V is TRBV29-1 and J is TRBJ1-2; no clear D. CDR3 length: 14 amino acids. CDR1 is SQVTM and CDR2 is ANQGSEA in the germline V gene. The V gene lost 2 bases and the J gene lost 4 bases, with 14 bases spanning the gap. The CDR3 DNA reads as TGCAGCGTTGAACCCATTAAAACCCCCTATGGCTACACCTTC. Translation gives CSVEPIKTPYGYTF.

As regards this clonotype: A read error may be the cause here, since a much bigger clone is one base away. The chain has TRBV5-1 and TRBJ2-1; 10 bases match TRBD1. V dropped 4 bases and J dropped 6; count of bases not matched to a gene: 4. The V gene's germline CDR1 is SGHRS and CDR2 YFSETQ. The CDR3 is 14 amino acids. The chain's CDR3 is CASSPWDRGNEQFF. The CDR3 coding sequence is TGCGCCAGCAGCCCTTGGGACAGGGGCAATGAGCAGTTCTTC.

Ten or more counts support this clonotype. V gene TRBV13 combines with J gene TRBJ1-2, with D maybe TRBD1 (6 bases). CDR1 is PRHDT and CDR2 is FYEKMQ in the germline V gene (reference sequence). Deletions cut 5 bases from V and 2 bases from J, with 12 bases between. The CDR3 contains 14 residues. CDR3 DNA: TGTGCCAGCAGCCAGGACAGAAGAAACTATGGCTACACCTTC. Protein sequence: CASSQDRRNYGYTF.

The chain combines TRBV23-1 with TRBJ2-7; a possible D gene is TRBD1 (7 bases). TRBV23-1 is classed as an ORF, of uncertain function. V dropped 3 bases and J dropped 2 bases, with 26 bases sitting between them. The CDR3 contains 19 residues. Written as DNA, the CDR3 is TGCGCCAGCAGTCAGGAGAGGGCAGGGGGGTCGCCTAGAACCTACGAGCAGTACTTC. Translated: CASSQERAGGSPRTYEQYF.

The DNA of the CDR3 is TGTGCCAGCAGCTTGGAACAGGCGAACACTGAAGCTTTCTTT. As protein: CASSLEQANTEAFF. V gene TRBV5-6 combines with J gene TRBJ1-1, with D tentatively TRBD1 (5 bases). The CDR3 sequence is 14 residues long. Trimming removed 0 bases from V and 1 base from J, with 7 bases in between. Germline-derived CDR1 and CDR2 are SGHDT and YYEEEE.

This chain joins TRBV20-1 and TRBJ2-1, with 10 bases fitting TRBD2. The germline CDR1 and CDR2 sequences are DFQATT and SNEGSKA (reference sequence). J lost 5 bases, V lost 6 bases, and 10 bases had no gene match. This CDR3 contains 15 residues. The CDR3: CSAHRLAGSHNEQFF. In DNA form, the CDR3 reads TGCAGTGCACATCGACTAGCGGGTTCCCACAATGAGCAGTTCTTC.

The gene calls are TRBV7-9 and TRBJ2-3, with 11 bases identical to TRBD2. The CDR3 runs 16 residues. The germline CDR1 and CDR2 sequences are SEHNR and FQNEAQ (reference sequence). V was clipped by 4 bases and J by 5 bases; unmatched bases: 8. CDR3 loop: CASSYPTSGVLDTQYF. The CDR3 nucleotides read TGTGCCAGCAGCTACCCGACTAGCGGGGTATTAGATACGCAGTATTTT.

A word on this clonotype: This may be a read error: a much more frequent sequence differs by one nucleotide. This chain uses TRBV20-1 with TRBJ2-7; no definite D call. Germline CDR1 DFQATT, CDR2 SNEGSKA (reference sequence). The V end lost 3 bases, the J end lost 4 bases, and 13 bases lay between the germline ends. This CDR3 comprises 13 residues. The CDR3 region is CSASSRVRYEQYF. The DNA of the CDR3 is TGCAGTGCTAGTTCCCGGGTTAGGTACGAGCAGTACTTC.

Concerning this clonotype itself: A much larger clone is a single base away; this may be a read error. In DNA form, the CDR3 reads TGTGCCAGCAGCTCCAATAGGGACTACCCTCCCCACGAGCAGTACTTC. Its translation: CASSSNRDYPPHEQYF. V and J are TRBV11-2 and TRBJ2-7; 7 nucleotides match TRBD2. V lost 4 bases and J lost 5; bases outside the gene matches: 14. Germline CDR1 reads SGHAT; CDR2 reads FQNNGV. There are 16 residues in the CDR3.

The chain couples TRBV4-3 to TRBJ2-7; TRBD1 is a possible D gene (6 bases). The CDR3 is 15 residues long. V lost 0 bases and J 3 bases, leaving 12 bases between the germline ends. Germline assignment: CDR1 LGHNA and CDR2 YSLEER. The CDR3 spells CASSQDRTDLYEQYF. Here the CDR3 DNA reads TGCGCCAGCAGCCAAGATCGGACAGACCTCTACGAGCAGTACTTC.

At least ten counts were recorded for this clonotype. This rearrangement joins TRBV5-8 to TRBJ2-5, with no clear D. V was trimmed by 9 bases and J by 2 bases, leaving 14 bases between them. The CDR3 consists of 13 residues. CDR1 and CDR2 (germline): SGHTS, YDEGEE. CDR3 protein: CATRGRLQETQYF. The CDR3 DNA follows: TGTGCCACCAGAGGCCGGCTACAAGAGACCCAGTACTTC.

This clonotype was observed a handful of times. The chain combines TRBV2 with TRBJ1-1; D is possibly TRBD1 (5 bases). V shed 6 bases and J shed 0 bases, with 11 bases lying between them. Germline lookup yields CDR1 SNHLY and CDR2 FYNNEI. The CDR3 consists of 14 residues. This chain's CDR3 is CASSEGTLNTEAFF. Here the CDR3 DNA reads TGTGCCAGCAGCGAGGGGACCCTGAACACTGAAGCTTTCTTT. Combining the CDR3 with reference TRBV2 and TRBJ1-1 gives the whole variable domain EPEVTQTPSHQVTQMGQEVILRCVPISNHLYFYWYRQILGQKVEFLVSFYNNEISEKSEIFDDQFSVERPDGSNFTLKIRSTKLEDSAMYFCASSEGTLNTEAFFGQGTRLTVV.

Of note for this clonotype: Possible read error: a much larger clone is one base away. The rearrangement joins TRBV6-2 or TRBV6-3 to TRBJ2-3; TRBD1 is a possible D gene (6 bases). The CDR3 consists of 13 residues. Germline V CDR1 and CDR2: MNHEY, SVGEGT. CDR3 sequence reads: CASRYRDTDTRYF. The CDR3 DNA reads TGTGCCAGCAGATACAGGGACACAGATACGCGGTATTTT.

This clonotype was picked up many times. The genes are TRBV7-9 and TRBJ2-7; possible D gene TRBD2, 6 bases. The V and J ends lost 5 bases and 4 bases respectively, with 9 bases between them. Germline assignment: CDR1 SEHNR and CDR2 FQNEAQ (reference sequence). The length of the CDR3 is 12 residues. The CDR3 DNA reads TGTGCCAGCAGCCCGACTAGTTACGAGCAGTACTTC. Translated, it gives CASSPTSYEQYF.

A word on this clonotype: A single base separates this from a much larger clone, so it may be a read error. No conserved phenylalanine or tryptophan ends this CDR3, so it is likely a read error. The V gene is TRBV5-6, the J gene TRBJ2-3; D perhaps matches TRBD2 (6 bases). V was trimmed by 1 base and J by 4 bases, leaving 19 bases between them. Germline V gene data show CDR1 as SGHDT and CDR2 as YYEEEE. This CDR3 is built from 17 residues. This CDR3 is CASSLWGLRLYADTQYY. The DNA for the CDR3 is TGTGCCAGCAGCTTGTGGGGACTGAGGCTCTACGCAGATACGCAGTATTAT.

Details on this clonotype: One end of the junction varies from germline; a read error may be responsible. V is TRBV27 and J is TRBJ2-7, with D maybe TRBD2 (6 bases). The germline V gene encodes CDR1 MNHEY and CDR2 SMNVEV (reference sequence). The CDR3 is made up of 14 amino acids. DNA for the CDR3: TGTGCCAGCAGGTTATTGGGGGGTTTGTACGCGCAGTACTTC. This sequence encodes CASRLLGGLYAQYF.

This sequence joins TRBV14 and TRBJ2-5, with 8 bases identical to TRBD2. The V gene end was trimmed by 0 bases and the J gene end by 1 base; junction bases not matched to a gene: 10. The V gene's germline CDR1 is SGHDN and CDR2 FVKESK. This CDR3 comprises 18 residues. Here the CDR3 reads CASSQDLGAGGLQETQYF. CDR3 bases: TGTGCCAGCAGCCAAGATCTCGGGGCGGGAGGACTCCAAGAGACCCAGTACTTC.

The chain recombines TRBV7-9 with TRBJ2-2, with 10 bases that match TRBD2. Germline CDR1 and CDR2: SEHNR and FQNEAQ (reference sequence). The CDR3 totals 16 residues. With V trimmed by 1 base and J by 5 bases, 4 bases remained unmatched. The CDR3: CASSLGAGGNTGELFF. In nucleotides, the CDR3 is TGTGCCAGCAGCTTAGGAGCGGGAGGGAATACCGGGGAGCTGTTTTTT.

In regard to this clonotype: This may arise from a read error, as a much more abundant clone is one base away. V is TRBV7-8 and J is TRBJ1-1; 7 bases fit TRBD1. This CDR3 spans 14 amino acids. Per germline, CDR1 SGHVS and CDR2 FQNEAQ. The CDR3 reads CASSEGAWSTEAVF. CDR3 coding DNA: TGTGCCAGCAGCGAGGGGGCATGGAGCACTGAAGCTGTCTTT.

The chain couples TRBV5-1 to TRBJ2-5; either TRBD1 or TRBD2 may fit D (5 bases each). This CDR3 is 18 amino acids long. Germline V gene lookup returns CDR1 SGHRS and CDR2 YFSETQ. The V end was cut by 1 base, the J end by 2 bases, with 21 bases between. CDR3 DNA: TGCGCCAGCAGCTTGTTCCCCCAAACCGGGACCGATCAAGAGACCCAGTACTTC. Protein: CASSLFPQTGTDQETQYF.

The V gene is TRBV2, the J gene TRBJ2-1; D is unclear. There are 11 residues in the CDR3. V was trimmed by 7 bases and J by 4 bases, leaving 5 bases between them. Germline CDR1 SNHLY, CDR2 FYNNEI. The CDR3: CASTEYNEQFF. The CDR3 nucleotides read TGTGCCAGCACCGAATACAATGAGCAGTTCTTC.